The rows below give T cell receptor beta chains drawn from one sample of a study of blood T cell repertoires in COVID-19. Clones were read by immunoSEQ multiplex PCR, and TCRdb kept only the in-frame ones, dropping some. The table lists about 200,000 clones, roughly four fifths of them singletons, with about 2.3% in the top ten. The specimen was peripheral blood. The receptor set was obtained from a woman in her thirties or forties with active or convalescent COVID-19. The CDR3 runs from the conserved cysteine through the conserved F or W. The order of the fields is D gene, CDR3 length, V gene, J gene, clone size, CDR3 protein, CDR3 DNA. D genes are given only for firm matches. Clone size appears in some rows only: once, few, many, or a class for an expanded clone.

.,13,TRBV4-1,TRBJ2-7,few,CASSQDGTREQYF,TGCGCCAGCAGCCAAGACGGTACGAGGGAGCAGTACTTC
TRBD2,17,TRBV5-1,TRBJ2-7,few,CASSLTGTSGRLPEQYF,TGCGCCAGCAGCTTAACCGGGACTAGCGGACGCCTTCCCGAGCAGTACTTC
.,13,TRBV6-5,TRBJ1-2,few,CASRTGTPYGYTF,TGTGCCAGCAGAACCGGGACTCCTTATGGCTACACCTTC
TRBD1,18,TRBV5-1,TRBJ1-1,.,CASSLRPGQVDSGSEAFF,TGCGCCAGCAGCTTGAGACCGGGACAGGTAGATTCTGGGTCTGAAGCTTTCTTT
TRBD1,15,TRBV7-9,TRBJ1-2,.,CASSLMGTGSSGYTF,TGTGCCAGCAGCTTAATGGGGACAGGGTCCTCCGGCTACACCTTC
TRBD1,15,TRBV4-3,TRBJ2-5,few,CASSQERTGQETQYF,TGCGCCAGCAGCCAAGAGAGGACAGGGCAAGAGACCCAGTACTTC
TRBD1,16,TRBV10-2,TRBJ1-1,.,CASSVRDRGPYGEAFF,TGCGCCAGCAGTGTACGGGACAGGGGGCCATATGGTGAAGCTTTCTTT
.,14,TRBV10-1,TRBJ2-2,.,CARREGQSTGELFF,TGCGCCAGAAGGGAGGGACAGTCCACCGGGGAGCTGTTTTTT
TRBD2,16,TRBV20-1,TRBJ2-1,.,CSASQPRLAGNNEQFF,TGCAGTGCTAGTCAACCCCGACTAGCAGGAAACAATGAGCAGTTCTTC
.,14,TRBV5-1,TRBJ1-6,.,CASSIGQYNSPLHF,TGCGCCAGCAGCATCGGACAATATAATTCACCCCTCCACTTT
TRBD2,14,TRBV30,TRBJ2-3,few,CAWMPSGYTDTQYF,TGTGCCTGGATGCCTAGCGGGTACACAGATACGCAGTATTTT
.,14,TRBV30,TRBJ1-5,.,CAWSGQYSNQPQHF,TGTGCCTGGAGTGGACAGTATAGCAATCAGCCCCAGCATTTT
.,12,TRBV11-3,TRBJ1-1,.,CASGGRETEAFF,TGTGCCAGCGGGGGCAGGGAAACTGAAGCTTTCTTT
TRBD2,15,TRBV7-9,TRBJ2-7,.,CASSDQAGAVYEQYF,TGTGCCAGCAGCGATCAAGCGGGAGCCGTCTACGAGCAGTACTTC
TRBD2,15,TRBV10-2,TRBJ2-7,.,CASRTSGTSIYEQYF,TGCGCCAGCAGGACTAGCGGGACCTCTATCTACGAGCAGTACTTC
.,12,TRBV6-5,TRBJ2-3,.,CASSFSADTQYF,TGTGCCAGCAGTTTCAGCGCAGATACGCAGTATTTT
.,19,TRBV29-1,TRBJ2-3,many,CSVEVGLSRALSKTDTQYF,TGCAGCGTTGAAGTGGGGTTATCGAGGGCTCTTAGCAAGACAGATACGCAGTATTTT